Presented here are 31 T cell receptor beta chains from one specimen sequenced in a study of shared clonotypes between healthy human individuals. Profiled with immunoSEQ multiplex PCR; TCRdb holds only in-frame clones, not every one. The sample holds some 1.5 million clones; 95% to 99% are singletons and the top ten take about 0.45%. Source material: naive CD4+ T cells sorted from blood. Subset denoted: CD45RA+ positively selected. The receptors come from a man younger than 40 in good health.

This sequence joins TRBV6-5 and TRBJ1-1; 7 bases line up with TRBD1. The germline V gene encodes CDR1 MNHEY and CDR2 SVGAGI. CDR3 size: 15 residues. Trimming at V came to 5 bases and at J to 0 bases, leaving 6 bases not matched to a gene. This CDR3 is CASSLYRGVNTEAFF. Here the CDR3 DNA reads TGTGCCAGCAGTCTCTACAGGGGCGTGAACACTGAAGCTTTCTTT.

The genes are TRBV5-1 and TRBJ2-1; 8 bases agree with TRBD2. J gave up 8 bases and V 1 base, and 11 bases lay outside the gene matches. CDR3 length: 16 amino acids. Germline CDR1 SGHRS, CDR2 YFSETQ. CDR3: CASSLFGRANRDEQFF. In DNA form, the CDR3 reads TGCGCCAGCAGCTTGTTCGGGAGGGCAAACAGGGATGAGCAGTTCTTC.

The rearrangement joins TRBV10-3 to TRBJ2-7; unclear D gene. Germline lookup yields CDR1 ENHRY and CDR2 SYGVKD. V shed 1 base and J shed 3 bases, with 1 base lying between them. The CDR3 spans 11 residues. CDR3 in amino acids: CAISEYYEQYF. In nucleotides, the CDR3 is TGTGCCATCAGTGAGTACTACGAGCAGTACTTC.

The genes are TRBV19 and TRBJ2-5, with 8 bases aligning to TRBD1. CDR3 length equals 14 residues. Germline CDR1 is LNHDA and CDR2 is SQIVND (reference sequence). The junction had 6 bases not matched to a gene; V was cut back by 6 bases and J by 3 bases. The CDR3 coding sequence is TGTGCCAGTAGGAGACAGGGGATGAAAGAGACCCAGTACTTC. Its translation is CASRRQGMKETQYF.

Here the CDR3 DNA reads TGTGCCAGCAGACTACGGGACAGGGGGTTTACGGGCGGGGCCAACGTCCTGACTTTC. Translating it yields CASRLRDRGFTGGANVLTF. The chain recombines TRBV21-1 with TRBJ2-6; the table gives TRBD1 as D, unverified against the DNA. TRBV21-1 is an annotated pseudogene. The CDR3 runs 19 residues.

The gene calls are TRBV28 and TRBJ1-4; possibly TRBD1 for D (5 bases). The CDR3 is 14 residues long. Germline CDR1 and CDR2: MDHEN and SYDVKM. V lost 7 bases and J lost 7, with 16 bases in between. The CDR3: CASKNFGDREKLFF. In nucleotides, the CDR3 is TGTGCCAGCAAAAATTTCGGGGACCGTGAAAAACTGTTTTTT.

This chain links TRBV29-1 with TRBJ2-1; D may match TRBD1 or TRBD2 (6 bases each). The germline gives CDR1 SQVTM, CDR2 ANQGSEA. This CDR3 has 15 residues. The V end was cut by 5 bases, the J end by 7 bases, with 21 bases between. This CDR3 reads CSVKTTGGHGNEQFF. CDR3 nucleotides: TGCAGCGTTAAAACGACTGGGGGGCACGGTAATGAGCAGTTCTTC.

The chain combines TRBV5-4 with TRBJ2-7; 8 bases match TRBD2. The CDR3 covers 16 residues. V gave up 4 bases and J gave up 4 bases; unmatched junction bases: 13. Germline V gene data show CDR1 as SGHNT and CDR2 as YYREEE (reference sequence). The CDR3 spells CASSRRVREDPYEQYF. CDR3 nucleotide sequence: TGTGCCAGCAGCCGTCGGGTGCGGGAGGACCCATACGAGCAGTACTTC.

Here the CDR3 DNA reads TGTGCCAGCAGTTTATTTTATTCCGGGGGACAGGGGGCCTCCTACCGGGACACTGAAGCTTTCTTT. It is translated as CASSLFYSGGQGASYRDTEAFF. The J gene is TRBJ1-1, the V gene TRBV28; 12 nucleotides align to TRBD1. The trim removed 1 base at V and 3 bases at J, leaving 21 bases unmatched. The CDR3 runs 22 residues. Germline lookup yields CDR1 MDHEN and CDR2 SYDVKM.

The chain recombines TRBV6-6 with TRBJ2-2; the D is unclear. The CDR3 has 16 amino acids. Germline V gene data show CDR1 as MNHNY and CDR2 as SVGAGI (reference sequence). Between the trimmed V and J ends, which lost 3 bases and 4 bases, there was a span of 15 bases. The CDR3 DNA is TGTGCCAGCAGTTATGCCGTTCAGGTCCTCACCGGGGAGCTGTTTTTT. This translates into CASSYAVQVLTGELFF.

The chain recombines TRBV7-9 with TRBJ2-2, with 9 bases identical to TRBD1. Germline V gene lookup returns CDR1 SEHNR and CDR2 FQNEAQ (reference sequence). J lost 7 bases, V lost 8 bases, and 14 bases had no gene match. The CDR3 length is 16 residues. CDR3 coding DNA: TGTGCCAGCTATTTGAAGGGACAGGGTATTATCGGGGAGCTGTTTTTT. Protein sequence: CASYLKGQGIIGELFF.

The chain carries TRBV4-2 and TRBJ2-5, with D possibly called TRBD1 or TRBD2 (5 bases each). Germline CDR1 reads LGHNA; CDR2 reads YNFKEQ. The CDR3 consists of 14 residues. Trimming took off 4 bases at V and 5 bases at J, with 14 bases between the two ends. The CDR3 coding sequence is TGTGCCAGCAGCCCTTGGACGGGACGGGAGACCCAGTACTTC. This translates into CASSPWTGRETQYF.

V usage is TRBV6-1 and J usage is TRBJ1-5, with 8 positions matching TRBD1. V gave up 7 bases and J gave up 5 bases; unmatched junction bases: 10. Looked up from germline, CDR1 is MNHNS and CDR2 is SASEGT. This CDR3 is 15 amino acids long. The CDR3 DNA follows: TGTGCCAGCAATGGACAGGGAGGTTTGCATCAGCCCCAGCATTTT. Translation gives CASNGQGGLHQPQHF.

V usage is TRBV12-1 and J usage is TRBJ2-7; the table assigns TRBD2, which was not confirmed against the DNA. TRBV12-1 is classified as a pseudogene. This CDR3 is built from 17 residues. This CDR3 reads CASSPAGVAGVGYEQYF. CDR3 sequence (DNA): TGTGCCAGCAGCCCTGCGGGAGTAGCGGGAGTTGGCTACGAGCAGTACTTC.

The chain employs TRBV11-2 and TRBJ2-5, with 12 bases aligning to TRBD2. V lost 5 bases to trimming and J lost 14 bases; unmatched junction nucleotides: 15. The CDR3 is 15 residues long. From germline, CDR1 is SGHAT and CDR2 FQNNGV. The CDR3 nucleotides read TGTGCCAGCAGCCCCAATCTAGCGGGAGGGCCTCTGGTATACTTC. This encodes CASSPNLAGGPLVYF.

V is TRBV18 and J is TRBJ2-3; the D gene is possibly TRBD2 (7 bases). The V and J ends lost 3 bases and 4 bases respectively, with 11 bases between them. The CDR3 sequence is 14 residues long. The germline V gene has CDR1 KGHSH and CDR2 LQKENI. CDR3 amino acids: CASSPGGGADTQYF. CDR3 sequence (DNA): TGTGCCAGCTCACCCGGAGGGGGGGCAGATACGCAGTATTTT.

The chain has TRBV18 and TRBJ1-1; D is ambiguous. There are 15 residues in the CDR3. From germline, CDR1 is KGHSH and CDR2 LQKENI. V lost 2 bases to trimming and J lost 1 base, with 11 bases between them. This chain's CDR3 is CASSPMTARNTEAFF. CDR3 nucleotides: TGTGCCAGCTCACCAATGACGGCTAGGAACACTGAAGCTTTCTTT.

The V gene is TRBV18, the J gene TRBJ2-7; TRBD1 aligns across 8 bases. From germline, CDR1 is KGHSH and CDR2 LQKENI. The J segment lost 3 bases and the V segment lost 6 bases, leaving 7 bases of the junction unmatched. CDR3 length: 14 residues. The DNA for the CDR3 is TGTGCCAGCTCTCGTGACAGGGGAGGCTACGAGCAGTACTTC. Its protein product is CASSRDRGGYEQYF. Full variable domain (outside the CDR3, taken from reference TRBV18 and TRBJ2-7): NAGVMQNPRHLVRRRGQEARLRCSPMKGHSHVYWYRQLPEEGLKFMVYLQKENIIDESGMPKERFSAEFPKEGPSILRIQQVVRGDSAAYFCASSRDRGGYEQYFGPGTRLTVT.

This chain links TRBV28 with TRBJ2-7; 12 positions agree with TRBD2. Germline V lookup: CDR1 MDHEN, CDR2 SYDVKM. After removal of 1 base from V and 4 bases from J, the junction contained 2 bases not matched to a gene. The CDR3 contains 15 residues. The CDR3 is CASSLSGTSGYEQYF. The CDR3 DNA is TGTGCCAGCAGTTTATCAGGGACTAGCGGGTACGAGCAGTACTTC.

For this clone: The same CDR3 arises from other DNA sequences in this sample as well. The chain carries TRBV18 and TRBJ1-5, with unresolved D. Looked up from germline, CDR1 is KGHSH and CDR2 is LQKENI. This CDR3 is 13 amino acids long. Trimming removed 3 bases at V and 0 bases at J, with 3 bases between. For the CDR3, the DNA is TGTGCCAGCTCACCGCTTAGCAATCAGCCCCAGCATTTT. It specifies CASSPLSNQPQHF.

CDR3 DNA: TGTGCCACCAGCAGTATAGCGGGAGTGCGGAATGAGCAGTTCTTC. Translating gives CATSSIAGVRNEQFF. V usage is TRBV15 and J usage is TRBJ2-1, with 9 nucleotides matching TRBD2. Germline CDR1 and CDR2: LNHNV and YYDKDF (reference sequence). With V trimmed by 3 bases and J by 7 bases, 7 bases remained unmatched. CDR3 length: 15 amino acids.

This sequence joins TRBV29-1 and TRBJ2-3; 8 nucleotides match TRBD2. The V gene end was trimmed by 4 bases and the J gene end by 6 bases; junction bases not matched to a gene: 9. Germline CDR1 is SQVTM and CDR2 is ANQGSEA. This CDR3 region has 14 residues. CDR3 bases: TGCAGCGTTGGTAACGGGAGGGCCCGGGATACGCAGTATTTT. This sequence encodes CSVGNGRARDTQYF.

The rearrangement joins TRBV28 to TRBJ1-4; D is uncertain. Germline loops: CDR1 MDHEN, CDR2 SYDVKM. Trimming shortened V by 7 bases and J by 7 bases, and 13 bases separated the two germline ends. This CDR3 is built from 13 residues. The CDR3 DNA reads TGTGCCAGCACCCCCCCCTGGGGTGAAAAACTGTTTTTT. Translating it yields CASTPPWGEKLFF.

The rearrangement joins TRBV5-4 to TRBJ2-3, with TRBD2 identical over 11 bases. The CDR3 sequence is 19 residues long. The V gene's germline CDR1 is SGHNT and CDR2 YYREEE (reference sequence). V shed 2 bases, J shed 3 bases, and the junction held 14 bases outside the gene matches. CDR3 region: CASSFTSGSRGRLTDTQYF. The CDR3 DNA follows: TGTGCCAGCAGCTTTACTAGCGGGAGTCGAGGGAGGTTAACAGATACGCAGTATTTT.

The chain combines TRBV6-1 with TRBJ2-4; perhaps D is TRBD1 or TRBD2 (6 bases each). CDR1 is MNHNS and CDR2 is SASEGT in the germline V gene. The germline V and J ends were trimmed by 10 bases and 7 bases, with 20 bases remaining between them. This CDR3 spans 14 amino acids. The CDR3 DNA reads TGTGCCACCAGGGGAGGAGGAATCAGGAACATTCAGTACTTC. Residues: CATRGGGIRNIQYF.

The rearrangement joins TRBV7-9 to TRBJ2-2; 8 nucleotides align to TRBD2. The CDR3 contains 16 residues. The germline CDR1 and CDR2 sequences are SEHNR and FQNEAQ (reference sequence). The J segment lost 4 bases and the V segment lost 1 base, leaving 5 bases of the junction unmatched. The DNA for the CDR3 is TGTGCCAGCAGCTTAGTGGTTCGGGAGGGCACCGGGGAGCTGTTTTTT. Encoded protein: CASSLVVREGTGELFF.

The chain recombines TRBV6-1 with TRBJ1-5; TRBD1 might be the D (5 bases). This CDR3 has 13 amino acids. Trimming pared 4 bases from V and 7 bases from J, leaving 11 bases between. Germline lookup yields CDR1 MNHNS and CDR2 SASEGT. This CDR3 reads CASSARDRQPQHF. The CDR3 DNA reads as TGTGCCAGCAGTGCCAGGGATAGACAGCCCCAGCATTTT.

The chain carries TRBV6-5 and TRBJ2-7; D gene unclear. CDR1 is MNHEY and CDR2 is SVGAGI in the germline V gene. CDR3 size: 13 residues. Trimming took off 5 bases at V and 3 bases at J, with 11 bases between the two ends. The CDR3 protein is CASSRGWDYEQYF. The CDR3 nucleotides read TGTGCCAGCAGTCGCGGATGGGACTACGAGCAGTACTTC.

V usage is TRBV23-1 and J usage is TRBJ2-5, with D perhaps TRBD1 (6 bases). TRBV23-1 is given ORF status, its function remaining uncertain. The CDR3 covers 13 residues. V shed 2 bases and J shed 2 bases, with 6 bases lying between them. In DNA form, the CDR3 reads TGCGCCAGCAGTCAAAGGGGGCAAGAGACCCAGTACTTC. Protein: CASSQRGQETQYF.

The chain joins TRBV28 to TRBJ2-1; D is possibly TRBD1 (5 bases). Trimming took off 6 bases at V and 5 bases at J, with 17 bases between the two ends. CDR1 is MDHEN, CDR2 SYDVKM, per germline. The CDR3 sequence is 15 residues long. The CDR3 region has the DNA TGTGCCAGCAGGATCAGGGAATCACCGGACAATGAGCAGTTCTTC. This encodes CASRIRESPDNEQFF.

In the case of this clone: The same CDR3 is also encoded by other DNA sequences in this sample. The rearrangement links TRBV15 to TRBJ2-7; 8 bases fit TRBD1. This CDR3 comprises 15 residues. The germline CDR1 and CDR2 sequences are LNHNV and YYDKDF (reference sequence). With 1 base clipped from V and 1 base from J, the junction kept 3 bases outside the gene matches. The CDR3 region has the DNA TGTGCCACCAGCAGAGGACAGGGGAGATCCTACGAGCAGTACTTC. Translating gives CATSRGQGRSYEQYF.